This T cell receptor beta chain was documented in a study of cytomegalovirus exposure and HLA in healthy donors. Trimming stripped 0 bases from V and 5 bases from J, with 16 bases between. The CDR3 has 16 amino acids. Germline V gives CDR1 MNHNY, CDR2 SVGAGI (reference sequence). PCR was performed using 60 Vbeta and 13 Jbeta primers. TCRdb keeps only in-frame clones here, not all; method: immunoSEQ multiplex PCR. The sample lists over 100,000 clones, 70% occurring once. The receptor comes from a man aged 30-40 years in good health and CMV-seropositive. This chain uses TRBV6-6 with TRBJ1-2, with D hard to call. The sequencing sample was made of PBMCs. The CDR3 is CASSYSIVVSDYGYTF. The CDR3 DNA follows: TGTGCCAGCAGTTACTCCATTGTCGTCAGCGATTATGGCTACACCTTC.